This entry lists 22 T cell receptor beta chains sequenced from one sample in a study of control samples from healthy donors and cancer patients. Libraries were prepared by immunoSEQ multiplex PCR; TCRdb keeps only in-frame clonotypes and omits some of them. In the table there are just over 150,000 clones, approximately 93% of which are singletons. Source material: blood. The receptor source for this set is a man aged 50-60 years in good health.

The V gene is TRBV2, the J gene TRBJ2-7; D call uncertain. V was trimmed by 8 bases and J by 10 bases, leaving 12 bases between them. The germline V gene has CDR1 SNHLY and CDR2 FYNNEI. This CDR3 region has 10 residues. The CDR3 is CASQRELQYF. CDR3 sequence (DNA): TGTGCCAGCCAACGAGAGTTACAGTACTTC.

This chain links TRBV6-5 with TRBJ2-3, with 7 bases aligning to TRBD1. V gave up 2 bases and J gave up 6 bases; unmatched junction bases: 2. The germline gives CDR1 MNHEY, CDR2 SVGAGI. This CDR3 region has 13 residues. As DNA, the CDR3 is TGTGCCAGCAGTTACATACAGGGGGATACGCAGTATTTT. Its protein product is CASSYIQGDTQYF.

This clone came up once. V is TRBV6-5 and J is TRBJ1-2; D is perhaps TRBD1 (5 bases). The V end lost 1 base, the J end lost 4 bases, and 10 bases lay between the germline ends. Germline loops: CDR1 MNHEY, CDR2 SVGAGI. The length of the CDR3 is 14 residues. The CDR3 bases are TGTGCCAGCAGTTACTGGGACGGTCTCTATGGCTACACCTTC. This translates into CASSYWDGLYGYTF.

V is TRBV28 and J is TRBJ2-7, with D hard to call. The CDR3 runs 12 residues. The germline V and J ends were trimmed by 5 bases and 2 bases, with 7 bases remaining between them. Looked up from germline, CDR1 is MDHEN and CDR2 is SYDVKM. The CDR3 bases are TGTGCCAGCAGTCCGGGTCCCTACGAGCAGTACTTC. Its protein product is CASSPGPYEQYF.

J is TRBJ1-2 and V is TRBV27; D gene ambiguous. The V gene's germline CDR1 is MNHEY and CDR2 SMNVEV (reference sequence). The CDR3 extends over 13 amino acids. With 6 bases removed from V and 2 bases from J, the gap between germline ends came to 10 bases. The chain's CDR3 is CASSLNRNYGYTF. The CDR3 DNA sequence: TGTGCCAGCAGCCTAAACAGAAACTATGGCTACACCTTC.

The rearrangement links TRBV24-1 to TRBJ1-2, with TRBD1 matching over 9 bases. The CDR3 totals 17 residues. V trimming: 2 bases; J trimming: 6 bases; junction bases outside the gene matches: 12. Germline V gene sequence: CDR1 KGHDR, CDR2 SFDVKD. CDR3 nucleotide sequence: TGTGCCACCAGTGATTCGTGGGGACAGGGCTCTATAGATGGCTACACCTTC. Protein product: CATSDSWGQGSIDGYTF.

V usage is TRBV28 and J usage is TRBJ2-7, with D possibly TRBD2 on 5 matching bases. The germline V gene encodes CDR1 MDHEN and CDR2 SYDVKM. V lost 6 bases to trimming and J lost 1 base, with 19 bases between them. This CDR3 has 16 amino acids. CDR3 region: CASSFPRGFKSYEQYF. The CDR3 coding sequence is TGTGCCAGCAGCTTTCCCCGGGGTTTCAAGTCCTACGAGCAGTACTTC.

This clone has a handful of counts. This sequence joins TRBV6-5 and TRBJ1-6; unclear D gene. The V and J ends lost 2 bases and 9 bases respectively, with 11 bases between them. Per germline, CDR1 MNHEY and CDR2 SVGAGI. The CDR3 consists of 14 residues. The CDR3 bases are TGTGCCAGCAGTTACGACCATACGCCTTCACCCCTCCACTTT. Translation: CASSYDHTPSPLHF.

This rearrangement joins TRBV5-6 to TRBJ1-6; D is possibly TRBD1 (5 bases). The germline gives CDR1 SGHDT, CDR2 YYEEEE. V was pared by 2 bases and J by 9 bases, with 18 bases between. This CDR3 is 16 amino acids long. The CDR3 here is CASSLPPGRRLSPLHF. CDR3 DNA: TGTGCCAGCAGCTTACCCCCAGGGCGACGGCTTTCACCCCTCCACTTT.

The gene calls are TRBV11-2 and TRBJ1-2, with a weak D call TRBD1 (6 bases). V lost 0 bases, J lost 4 bases, and 12 bases lay in between. CDR3 size: 15 residues. Germline V gene sequence: CDR1 SGHAT, CDR2 FQNNGV. This CDR3 reads CASSLEGTLGYGYTF. The DNA of the CDR3 is TGTGCCAGCAGCTTAGAGGGGACACTCGGCTATGGCTACACCTTC. The variable domain in full, with the rest retrieved from reference TRBV11-2 and TRBJ1-2, is EAGVAQSPRYKIIEKRQSVAFWCNPISGHATLYWYQQILGQGPKLLIQFQNNGVVDDSQLPKDRFSAERLKGVDSTLKIQPAKLEDSAVYLCASSLEGTLGYGYTFGSGTRLTVV.

The chain uses TRBV11-2 and TRBJ2-7; 8 bases line up with TRBD1. The germline V gene has CDR1 SGHAT and CDR2 FQNNGV. The length of the CDR3 is 14 residues. V lost 1 base, J lost 2 bases, and 1 base stayed unmatched. The CDR3 nucleotides are TGTGCCAGCAGCTTAGCAGGGGGCGCCTACGAGCAGTACTTC. This sequence encodes CASSLAGGAYEQYF.

The CDR3 DNA follows: TGTGCCATCAGTGCAGCTCAAGAGACCCAGTACTTC. As protein: CAISAAQETQYF. The V call is TRBV10-3, the J call TRBJ2-5; D call uncertain. The V end was cut by 4 bases, the J end by 2 bases, with 5 bases between. This CDR3 contains 12 residues. Germline loops: CDR1 ENHRY, CDR2 SYGVKD.

This rearrangement joins TRBV6-5 to TRBJ2-7; tentative D call: TRBD2 (6 bases). The CDR3 length is 15 residues. Between the trimmed V and J ends, which lost 11 bases and 1 base, there was a span of 21 bases. Germline V gene lookup returns CDR1 MNHEY and CDR2 SVGAGI. The CDR3 sequence is CALADGRGGSYEQYF. In nucleotides, the CDR3 is TGTGCCCTGGCCGATGGACGGGGAGGTTCCTACGAGCAGTACTTC.

DNA of the CDR3: TGTGCCAGCTCACCTCCGGGACTAACGACCGAGGACCCCTACGAGCAGTACTTC. Protein product: CASSPPGLTTEDPYEQYF. The chain has TRBV18 and TRBJ2-7; 7 nucleotides align to TRBD2. J gave up 2 bases and V 3 bases, and 16 bases lay outside the gene matches. In germline, CDR1 is KGHSH, CDR2 LQKENI. This CDR3 region has 18 residues. The entire variable domain, with the rest obtained from reference TRBV18 and TRBJ2-7, is as follows: NAGVMQNPRHLVRRRGQEARLRCSPMKGHSHVYWYRQLPEEGLKFMVYLQKENIIDESGMPKERFSAEFPKEGPSILRIQQVVRGDSAAYFCASSPPGLTTEDPYEQYFGPGTRLTVT.

This chain links TRBV6-5 with TRBJ1-1; possibly TRBD1 for D (5 bases). This CDR3 is built from 13 residues. V lost 6 bases, J lost 3 bases, and 11 bases lay in between. Germline loops: CDR1 MNHEY, CDR2 SVGAGI. CDR3 region: CASSLQEYTEAFF. Written as DNA, the CDR3 is TGTGCCAGCAGCCTACAGGAATACACTGAAGCTTTCTTT.

The chain is built from TRBV28 and TRBJ2-6; 8 bases fit TRBD1. The CDR3 totals 15 residues. Looked up from germline, CDR1 is MDHEN and CDR2 is SYDVKM. With V trimmed by 4 bases and J by 2 bases, 1 base remained unmatched. In nucleotides, the CDR3 is TGTGCCAGCAGTTCAGGGGGCGCTGGGGCCAACGTCCTGACTTTC. Translation gives CASSSGGAGANVLTF.

J is TRBJ2-7 and V is TRBV28; 10 nucleotides agree with TRBD2. CDR3 length equals 15 residues. With 5 bases clipped from V and 0 bases from J, the junction kept 4 bases outside the gene matches. Germline V gene data show CDR1 as MDHEN and CDR2 as SYDVKM. Written as DNA, the CDR3 is TGTGCCAGCAGTGTAGCGGGAGGCCTCTCCTACGAGCAGTACTTC. This sequence encodes CASSVAGGLSYEQYF. Variable domain in full (rest from reference TRBV28 and TRBJ2-7): DVKVTQSSRYLVKRTGEKVFLECVQDMDHENMFWYRQDPGLGLRLIYFSYDVKMKEKGDIPEGYSVSREKKERFSLILESASTNQTSMYLCASSVAGGLSYEQYFGPGTRLTVT.

The V call is TRBV5-1, the J call TRBJ2-5; possibly TRBD1 or TRBD2 for D (5 bases each). Germline lookup yields CDR1 SGHRS and CDR2 YFSETQ. The V end was cut by 4 bases, the J end by 4 bases, with 8 bases between. The CDR3 is 12 amino acids. The CDR3 DNA reads as TGCGCCAGCAGCCCGGGGACAGAGACCCAGTACTTC. Protein: CASSPGTETQYF.

This chain joins TRBV28 and TRBJ1-5, with 8 bases lining up with TRBD1. The CDR3 contains 15 residues. Looked up from germline, CDR1 is MDHEN and CDR2 is SYDVKM. The ends lost 4 bases at V and 5 bases at J; junction bases unmatched: 7. The chain's CDR3 is CASSSPTGEYQPQHF. DNA for the CDR3: TGTGCCAGCAGTTCCCCGACAGGGGAGTATCAGCCCCAGCATTTT. Drawing the rest from reference TRBV28 and TRBJ1-5, the complete variable domain is DVKVTQSSRYLVKRTGEKVFLECVQDMDHENMFWYRQDPGLGLRLIYFSYDVKMKEKGDIPEGYSVSREKKERFSLILESASTNQTSMYLCASSSPTGEYQPQHFGDGTRLSIL.

The chain joins TRBV11-2 to TRBJ2-2; TRBD2 agrees at 14 bases. The germline V gene encodes CDR1 SGHAT and CDR2 FQNNGV. Trimming removed 4 bases from V and 7 bases from J; junction bases left unmatched: 5. There are 16 residues in the CDR3. The CDR3 coding sequence is TGTGCCAGCAGCTGGGGGACTAGCGGGAGTTTCGGGGAGCTGTTTTTT. It is translated as CASSWGTSGSFGELFF.

The V and J genes are TRBV10-3 and TRBJ2-6; D possibly corresponds to TRBD1 (5 bases). This CDR3 has 17 amino acids. The V gene's germline CDR1 is ENHRY and CDR2 SYGVKD. V was trimmed by 0 bases and J by 4 bases, leaving 13 bases between them. CDR3 sequence (DNA): TGTGCCATCAGTGAGTCAGGGCAGGGTTACGGGGCCAACGTCCTGACTTTC. Its protein product is CAISESGQGYGANVLTF.

The V call is TRBV3-1 (or the pseudogene TRBV3-2), the J call TRBJ2-3, with D perhaps TRBD1 (6 bases). The CDR3 sequence is 14 residues long. V was shortened by 5 bases and J by 3 bases, with 12 bases between the two germline ends. Germline V lookup: CDR1 LGHDT, CDR2 YNNKEL (reference sequence). The CDR3 reads CASSKNGQTDTQYF. CDR3 nucleotides: TGTGCCAGCAGCAAAAATGGACAGACAGATACGCAGTATTTT.